This T cell receptor beta chain is from a study of radiation and T cells in renal cell carcinoma. At the level of the study: Nephrectomy followed 15 Gy stereotactic body radiation by 4 weeks.

Specified time point: blood 2 weeks post-SBRT. The sample's treatment: 15 Gy SBRT to primary tumor, nephrectomy 4 weeks later. Radiation-treated patients gave blood at baseline, week 2 and week 4. This CDR3 has 17 residues. CDR1 and CDR2 (germline): MGHDK, SYGVNS. Trimming took off 8 bases at V and 8 bases at J, with 30 bases between the two ends. General study findings and limits: From baseline, blood top tumor clonotypes peaked at 2 weeks post-radiation. Without pretreatment biopsies, baseline tumor clonotype presence was undetermined.

With respect to this clone: Its target is not known.

Measured with immunoSEQ multiplex PCR; TCRdb has only the in-frame clones, and not every one. The table has around 76,000 clones, roughly 87% seen once. The chain has TRBV25-1 and TRBJ1-2; no definite D call. This material consisted of blood, taken from a patient whose treatment included radiotherapy and nephrectomy. This clonotype was obtained from a man between 60 and 75 years old with renal cell carcinoma. CDR3 sequence (DNA): TGTGCCAGCTCCGATCCCCCCCACGGGGAGAGGATTTGCGGCTACACCTTC. It yields the protein CASSDPPHGERICGYTF.